Each of the 8 T cell receptor beta chains below was sequenced from the same sample in a study of human T cells and chemical hapten exposure. Via MiXCR, TCRdb re-called the RACE reads, giving one row per CDR3 protein. The table records 300,000 to 400,000 distinct CDR3 sequences, more than 4.5% of them present only once. Time point given: pre-sensitization, week 0. Treatment noted: therapeutic diphenylcyclopropenone sensitization with weekly scalp DPC. Sequenced here: whole blood, sampled in connection with sensitization to the hapten diphenylcyclopropenone (DPC). Receptors originate from a woman between 45 and 65 years old with alopecia areata. Some clones in this sample may be carry-over from other donors' samples.

The chain combines TRBV27 with TRBJ2-7; D might be TRBD1 or TRBD2, each matching 5 bases. Trimming removed 3 bases at V and 3 bases at J, with 12 bases between. This CDR3 is 14 amino acids long. The germline V gene has CDR1 MNHEY and CDR2 SMNVEV (reference sequence). CDR3: CASSFRGPYYEQYF. As DNA, the CDR3 is TGTGCCAGCAGTTTTCGGGGCCCCTACTACGAGCAGTACTTC.

Many counts were recorded for this clonotype. V and J are TRBV6-2 or TRBV6-3 and TRBJ2-2; no reliable D call. The germline CDR1 and CDR2 sequences are MNHEY and SVGEGT. Trimming took off 10 bases at V and 0 bases at J, with 12 bases between the two ends. This CDR3 spans 14 amino acids. The CDR3 reads CATSTESNTGELFF. In DNA form, the CDR3 reads TGTGCCACATCAACAGAGTCGAACACCGGGGAGCTGTTTTTT.

This clonotype was counted many times. V usage is TRBV29-1 and J usage is TRBJ1-1, with D perhaps matching TRBD1 (6 bases). Trimming cost V 5 bases and J 1 base, with 14 bases left between them. Per germline, CDR1 SQVTM and CDR2 ANQGSEA. The CDR3 length is 14 residues. The CDR3 nucleotides are TGCAGCGTTCGCCGGGACATACAGAACACTGAAGCTTTCTTT. It codes for CSVRRDIQNTEAFF.

This clonotype has a count of ten or more. The V gene is TRBV20-1, the J gene TRBJ2-2; D gene uncertain. Germline lookup yields CDR1 DFQATT and CDR2 SNEGSKA (reference sequence). Trimming shortened V by 2 bases and J by 5 bases, and 9 bases separated the two germline ends. The CDR3 has 13 amino acids. The CDR3 DNA reads as TGCAGTGCTAGACCCTCCTTTACCGGGGAGCTGTTTTTT. Translated, it gives CSARPSFTGELFF.

This clonotype was observed many times. J is TRBJ2-3 and V is TRBV6-5; 7 bases agree with TRBD2. The CDR3 runs 15 residues. With V trimmed by 6 bases and J by 6 bases, 12 bases remained unmatched. Germline-derived CDR1 and CDR2 are MNHEY and SVGAGI. The DNA for the CDR3 is TGTGCCAGCAGGGTGTTGGGGGGGGGAGAGGATACGCAGTATTTT. Residues: CASRVLGGGEDTQYF.

This clonotype was recorded at least ten times. The chain has TRBV28 and TRBJ2-3, with 7 positions matching TRBD1. This CDR3 is built from 16 residues. The germline V gene has CDR1 MDHEN and CDR2 SYDVKM. V gave up 7 bases and J gave up 2 bases; unmatched junction bases: 12. CDR3 residues: CASIPPGQIITDTQYF. Here the CDR3 DNA reads TGTGCCAGCATCCCTCCGGGACAGATAATCACAGATACGCAGTATTTT.

This clonotype was recorded at least ten times. The chain is built from TRBV3-1 and TRBJ2-7; D perhaps matches TRBD2 (6 bases). Trimming left V 3 bases short and J 0 bases short, with 12 bases between. The germline V gene has CDR1 LGHDT and CDR2 YNNKEL (reference sequence). The CDR3 loop spans 15 amino acids. The DNA of the CDR3 is TGTGCCAGCAGCCATGCGGGACGGACCTCCTACGAGCAGTACTTC. Amino acids: CASSHAGRTSYEQYF.

This clonotype has only a few counts. This chain joins TRBV18 and TRBJ2-6; D gene ambiguous. CDR1 and CDR2 (germline): KGHSH, LQKENI. There are 12 residues in the CDR3. The V and J ends lost 1 base and 11 bases respectively, with 6 bases between them. The CDR3 region is CASSPQADVLTF. The CDR3 nucleotides read TGTGCCAGCTCACCACAGGCGGACGTCCTGACTTTC.